Listed below are T cell receptor beta chains from one sample, sequenced in a study of shared clonotypes between healthy human individuals. TCRdb's copy holds only in-frame clones and misses some; the assay was immunoSEQ multiplex PCR. Among 780,000 or so clones listed, over 60% were seen once. Sequences were obtained from memory CD4+ T cells sorted from blood. All receptors come from a woman in her twenties or thirties in good health. Each CDR3 is given with its conserved first and last residue. The D gene is left open where the match is weak. Clone size is not always given. Where it is, it says once, few, many or a class for expanded clones.

V gene: TRBV4-1; D gene: TRBD2; J gene: TRBJ2-1; CDR3 length: 17; clone size: once; CDR3 DNA: TGCGCCAGCAGCCAAGCTGTTAGCGGGAGCCGGTACAATGAGCAGTTCTTC; CDR3 protein: CASSQAVSGSRYNEQFF
V gene: TRBV11-2; D gene: .; J gene: TRBJ1-2; CDR3 length: 14; clone size: few; CDR3 DNA: TGTGCCAGCAGCAGCCGGGACCGTATCTATGGCTACACCTTC; CDR3 protein: CASSSRDRIYGYTF
V gene: TRBV5-6; D gene: TRBD2; J gene: TRBJ2-7; CDR3 length: 14; clone size: .; CDR3 DNA: TGTGCCAGCAGCTTGGGACTAGCAACCTACGAGCAGTACTTC; CDR3 protein: CASSLGLATYEQYF
V gene: TRBV27; D gene: TRBD1; J gene: TRBJ2-5; CDR3 length: 12; clone size: .; CDR3 DNA: TGTGCCAGCAAAACAGGGGGAGAGACCCAGTACTTC; CDR3 protein: CASKTGGETQYF
V gene: TRBV18; D gene: .; J gene: TRBJ2-5; CDR3 length: 13; clone size: .; CDR3 DNA: TGTGCCAGCTCCCTCAGGGATCAAGAGACCCAGTACTTC; CDR3 protein: CASSLRDQETQYF
V gene: TRBV2; D gene: .; J gene: TRBJ1-5; CDR3 length: 16; clone size: .; CDR3 DNA: TGTGCCAGCAGTGATGGAGGGATTGGGGGCAATCAGCCCCAGCATTTT; CDR3 protein: CASSDGGIGGNQPQHF
V gene: TRBV19; D gene: TRBD1; J gene: TRBJ2-4; CDR3 length: 15; clone size: .; CDR3 DNA: TGTGCCAGTACCGTGACAGGGGGCACCAAAAACATTCAGTACTTC; CDR3 protein: CASTVTGGTKNIQYF
V gene: TRBV10-2; D gene: .; J gene: TRBJ1-3; CDR3 length: 14; clone size: .; CDR3 DNA: TGCGCCAGCGAGCCGGGGACCTCTGGAAACACCATATATTTT; CDR3 protein: CASEPGTSGNTIYF
V gene: TRBV9; D gene: .; J gene: TRBJ1-1; CDR3 length: 15; clone size: .; CDR3 DNA: TGTGCCAGCAGCGTAGGCGGCGCCTCCATGGCTGAAGCTTTCTTT; CDR3 protein: CASSVGGASMAEAFF
V gene: TRBV2; D gene: .; J gene: TRBJ2-3; CDR3 length: 15; clone size: .; CDR3 DNA: TGTGCCAGCAGACCACGGGCGAGAAGCACAGATACGCAGTATTTT; CDR3 protein: CASRPRARSTDTQYF
V gene: TRBV7-9; D gene: .; J gene: TRBJ1-1; CDR3 length: 14; clone size: .; CDR3 DNA: TGTGCCAGCACCCCTTGGGGCCCAAACACTGAAGCTTTCTTT; CDR3 protein: CASTPWGPNTEAFF
V gene: TRBV7-2; D gene: TRBD2; J gene: TRBJ2-7; CDR3 length: 12; clone size: .; CDR3 DNA: TGTGCCAGCCGGACTAGCTTGGGCGAGCAGTACTTC; CDR3 protein: CASRTSLGEQYF
V gene: TRBV7-2; D gene: .; J gene: TRBJ2-1; CDR3 length: 15; clone size: once; CDR3 DNA: TGTGCCAGCAGCCCAAGCGGACAAGCCTACAATGAGCAGTTCTTC; CDR3 protein: CASSPSGQAYNEQFF
V gene: TRBV5-1; D gene: .; J gene: TRBJ1-2; CDR3 length: 15; clone size: .; CDR3 DNA: TGCGCCAGCAGCCCTAGTTTAGGAACTGGCTATGGCTACACCTTC; CDR3 protein: CASSPSLGTGYGYTF
V gene: TRBV7-2; D gene: .; J gene: TRBJ1-5; CDR3 length: 13; clone size: .; CDR3 DNA: TGTGCCAGCAGCTTAGAAGAGATTCAGCCCCAGCATTTT; CDR3 protein: CASSLEEIQPQHF
V gene: TRBV18; D gene: TRBD2; J gene: TRBJ2-2; CDR3 length: 16; clone size: once; CDR3 DNA: TGTGCCAGCTCACTTTCATCTAGCGGGGGAACCGGGGAGCTGTTTTTT; CDR3 protein: CASSLSSSGGTGELFF
V gene: TRBV29-1; D gene: TRBD2; J gene: TRBJ2-1; CDR3 length: 18; clone size: .; CDR3 DNA: TGCAGCGTTGGGGGACTAGCGGGAGCCTACAAAGCACAGAATGAGCAGTTCTTC; CDR3 protein: CSVGGLAGAYKAQNEQFF
V gene: TRBV7-8; D gene: TRBD2; J gene: TRBJ2-2; CDR3 length: 20; clone size: .; CDR3 DNA: TGTGCCAGCAGCTTTGATGCTAGCGGGAGTTGGTCCGCGAACACCGGGGAGCTGTTTTTT; CDR3 protein: CASSFDASGSWSANTGELFF
V gene: TRBV10-3; D gene: TRBD1; J gene: TRBJ1-2; CDR3 length: 15; clone size: .; CDR3 DNA: TGTGCCATCAGCACGACAGGGGAGGCTAGCTATGGCTACACCTTC; CDR3 protein: CAISTTGEASYGYTF
V gene: TRBV6-5; D gene: TRBD2; J gene: TRBJ2-1; CDR3 length: 14; clone size: .; CDR3 DNA: TGTGCCAGCAGCGGGAGGGCCGGGAGGAATGAGCAGTTCTTC; CDR3 protein: CASSGRAGRNEQFF
V gene: TRBV5-1; D gene: .; J gene: TRBJ2-7; CDR3 length: 14; clone size: .; CDR3 DNA: TGCGCCAGCAGCTTGGAAGGTGTGGGCTACGAGCAGTACTTC; CDR3 protein: CASSLEGVGYEQYF
V gene: TRBV27; D gene: .; J gene: TRBJ2-7; CDR3 length: 15; clone size: .; CDR3 DNA: TGTGCCAGCAGTTTAGAATCCAGGGGTGGTTACGAGCAGTACTTC; CDR3 protein: CASSLESRGGYEQYF
V gene: TRBV14; D gene: .; J gene: TRBJ1-2; CDR3 length: 13; clone size: .; CDR3 DNA: TGTGCCAGCAGCCAGCAAGGCTACTATGGCTACACCTTC; CDR3 protein: CASSQQGYYGYTF
V gene: TRBV27; D gene: .; J gene: TRBJ2-2; CDR3 length: 15; clone size: .; CDR3 DNA: TGTGCCAGCAGTTCCCCGTTAGCGAGCACCGGGGAGCTGTTTTTT; CDR3 protein: CASSSPLASTGELFF
V gene: TRBV2; D gene: .; J gene: TRBJ1-4; CDR3 length: 14; clone size: .; CDR3 DNA: TGTGCCAGCAGTGACGGTGCGTTTAATGAAAAACTGTTTTTT; CDR3 protein: CASSDGAFNEKLFF
V gene: TRBV2; D gene: TRBD1; J gene: TRBJ1-2; CDR3 length: 14; clone size: .; CDR3 DNA: TGTGCCAGCAGTGAAAGACAGGGCAGCTATGGCTACACCTTC; CDR3 protein: CASSERQGSYGYTF
V gene: TRBV6-5; D gene: .; J gene: TRBJ2-7; CDR3 length: 14; clone size: .; CDR3 DNA: TGTGCCAGCAGTTACTCCCCGGGTTTCCCCGAGCAGTACTTC; CDR3 protein: CASSYSPGFPEQYF
V gene: TRBV5-1; D gene: TRBD2; J gene: TRBJ2-4; CDR3 length: 15; clone size: .; CDR3 DNA: TGCGCCAGCACCGCGATTAGCGGGACGGGGGAGGATCAGTACTTC; CDR3 protein: CASTAISGTGEDQYF
V gene: TRBV14; D gene: .; J gene: TRBJ2-5; CDR3 length: 16; clone size: .; CDR3 DNA: TGTGCCAGCAGCCAGAAAACAGGGAAACTCCAAGAGACCCAGTACTTC; CDR3 protein: CASSQKTGKLQETQYF
V gene: TRBV11-2; D gene: TRBD1; J gene: TRBJ2-1; CDR3 length: 14; clone size: .; CDR3 DNA: TGTGCCAGCAGCAGTGCGACAGGGATCAATGAGCAGTTCTTC; CDR3 protein: CASSSATGINEQFF
V gene: TRBV11-2; D gene: .; J gene: TRBJ2-7; CDR3 length: 14; clone size: few; CDR3 DNA: TGTGCCAGCAGTTACAGTTACGGAGACTACGAGCAGTACTTC; CDR3 protein: CASSYSYGDYEQYF
V gene: TRBV29-1; D gene: TRBD2; J gene: TRBJ2-3; CDR3 length: 14; clone size: .; CDR3 DNA: TGCAGCGCTACCCGACTAGCGCTCACAGATACGCAGTATTTT; CDR3 protein: CSATRLALTDTQYF
V gene: TRBV5-1; D gene: TRBD1; J gene: TRBJ2-5; CDR3 length: 15; clone size: .; CDR3 DNA: TGCGCCAGCAGCGGGGGGACAGGGAAAGGGAAGACCCAGTACTTC; CDR3 protein: CASSGGTGKGKTQYF
V gene: TRBV2; D gene: TRBD2; J gene: TRBJ2-1; CDR3 length: 15; clone size: once; CDR3 DNA: TGTGCCAGCAGCCCCCTGGCTAGCGGGATAGATGAGCAGTTCTTC; CDR3 protein: CASSPLASGIDEQFF
V gene: TRBV11-3; D gene: .; J gene: TRBJ1-1; CDR3 length: 13; clone size: .; CDR3 DNA: TGTGCCAGCAGCTTAGACGGTAGAACTGAAGCTTTCTTT; CDR3 protein: CASSLDGRTEAFF
V gene: TRBV11-2; D gene: TRBD2; J gene: TRBJ2-7; CDR3 length: 18; clone size: .; CDR3 DNA: TGTGCCAGCAGCAGAAAGTCTCTCCTCGCGGGAGGGCCCTACGAGCAGTACTTC; CDR3 protein: CASSRKSLLAGGPYEQYF
V gene: TRBV6-1; D gene: .; J gene: TRBJ2-7; CDR3 length: 13; clone size: .; CDR3 DNA: TGTGCCAGCAGTGAATACAGAGTCGGAGAGCAGTACTTC; CDR3 protein: CASSEYRVGEQYF
V gene: TRBV4-1; D gene: TRBD1; J gene: TRBJ1-1; CDR3 length: 14; clone size: .; CDR3 DNA: TGCGCCAGCAGCCGCACAGGGGTGAACACTGAAGCTTTCTTT; CDR3 protein: CASSRTGVNTEAFF
V gene: TRBV4-1; D gene: .; J gene: TRBJ2-5; CDR3 length: 15; clone size: .; CDR3 DNA: TGCGCCAGCAGCCAAGTAAAACTAACACAAGAGACCCAGTACTTC; CDR3 protein: CASSQVKLTQETQYF
V gene: TRBV12-5; D gene: TRBD1; J gene: TRBJ2-3; CDR3 length: 18; clone size: once; CDR3 DNA: TGTGCTAGTGGAGGAGGGGACAGGGGGCGCGGAAGCACAGATACGCAGTATTTT; CDR3 protein: CASGGGDRGRGSTDTQYF
V gene: TRBV19; D gene: TRBD1; J gene: TRBJ1-1; CDR3 length: 15; clone size: once; CDR3 DNA: TGTGCCAGTACCTCGACGGGACAGGCTTACACTGAAGCTTTCTTT; CDR3 protein: CASTSTGQAYTEAFF
V gene: TRBV7-8; D gene: TRBD1; J gene: TRBJ1-5; CDR3 length: 14; clone size: once; CDR3 DNA: TGTGCCAGCAGCTCAAACAGGGGTGGGCAGCCCCAGCATTTT; CDR3 protein: CASSSNRGGQPQHF
V gene: TRBV19; D gene: .; J gene: TRBJ2-3; CDR3 length: 14; clone size: .; CDR3 DNA: TGTGCCAGTAGTAAGCAAGTTTCCACAGATACGCAGTATTTT; CDR3 protein: CASSKQVSTDTQYF
V gene: TRBV7-9; D gene: .; J gene: TRBJ2-1; CDR3 length: 15; clone size: .; CDR3 DNA: TGTGCCAGCAGCTTATCCGGGAGCAGGACCAATGAGCAGTTCTTC; CDR3 protein: CASSLSGSRTNEQFF
V gene: TRBV5-1; D gene: TRBD1; J gene: TRBJ2-5; CDR3 length: 17; clone size: .; CDR3 DNA: TGCGCCAGCAGCTTGGTTGGGACAGGGGGCATTCAAGAGACCCAGTACTTC; CDR3 protein: CASSLVGTGGIQETQYF
V gene: TRBV5-4; D gene: TRBD1; J gene: TRBJ2-7; CDR3 length: 15; clone size: .; CDR3 DNA: TGTGCCAGCAGCTTGGTCGGACAGGGTATCTACGAGCAGTACTTC; CDR3 protein: CASSLVGQGIYEQYF
V gene: TRBV18; D gene: .; J gene: TRBJ1-4; CDR3 length: 13; clone size: .; CDR3 DNA: TGTGCCAGCTCACAGTTGACTAATGAAAAACTGTTTTTT; CDR3 protein: CASSQLTNEKLFF
V gene: TRBV27; D gene: .; J gene: TRBJ2-1; CDR3 length: 13; clone size: .; CDR3 DNA: TGTGCCAGCACGGGTACAGGATACAATGAGCAGTTCTTC; CDR3 protein: CASTGTGYNEQFF
V gene: TRBV9; D gene: .; J gene: TRBJ1-5; CDR3 length: 17; clone size: .; CDR3 DNA: .; CDR3 protein: CASSPTSGQGSPQPQHF
V gene: TRBV19; D gene: TRBD2; J gene: TRBJ2-1; CDR3 length: 15; clone size: .; CDR3 DNA: TGTGCCAGTAGTATCAAGAGCGGGAGGGCATTTGAGCAGTTCTTC; CDR3 protein: CASSIKSGRAFEQFF
V gene: TRBV7-6; D gene: TRBD1; J gene: TRBJ2-7; CDR3 length: 16; clone size: .; CDR3 DNA: TGTGCCAGCAGCTTAGCAGAAGGGACAGGAATTTACGAGCAGTACTTC; CDR3 protein: CASSLAEGTGIYEQYF
V gene: TRBV18; D gene: .; J gene: TRBJ1-1; CDR3 length: 12; clone size: few; CDR3 DNA: TGTGCCAGCTCACCCCAGGGTTATGAAGCTTTCTTT; CDR3 protein: CASSPQGYEAFF
V gene: TRBV28; D gene: .; J gene: TRBJ1-5; CDR3 length: 15; clone size: .; CDR3 DNA: TGTGCCAGCAGTTTAGGTTTGGTTCGGAATCAGCCCCAGCATTTT; CDR3 protein: CASSLGLVRNQPQHF
V gene: TRBV6-4; D gene: .; J gene: TRBJ1-5; CDR3 length: 14; clone size: .; CDR3 DNA: TGTGCCAGTTCAGAGGGCGAGGGGAATCAGCCCCAGCATTTT; CDR3 protein: CASSEGEGNQPQHF
V gene: TRBV7-2; D gene: .; J gene: TRBJ1-3; CDR3 length: 15; clone size: .; CDR3 DNA: TGTGCCAGCAGACCACTACTGGGGGCAGGAAACACCATATATTTT; CDR3 protein: CASRPLLGAGNTIYF